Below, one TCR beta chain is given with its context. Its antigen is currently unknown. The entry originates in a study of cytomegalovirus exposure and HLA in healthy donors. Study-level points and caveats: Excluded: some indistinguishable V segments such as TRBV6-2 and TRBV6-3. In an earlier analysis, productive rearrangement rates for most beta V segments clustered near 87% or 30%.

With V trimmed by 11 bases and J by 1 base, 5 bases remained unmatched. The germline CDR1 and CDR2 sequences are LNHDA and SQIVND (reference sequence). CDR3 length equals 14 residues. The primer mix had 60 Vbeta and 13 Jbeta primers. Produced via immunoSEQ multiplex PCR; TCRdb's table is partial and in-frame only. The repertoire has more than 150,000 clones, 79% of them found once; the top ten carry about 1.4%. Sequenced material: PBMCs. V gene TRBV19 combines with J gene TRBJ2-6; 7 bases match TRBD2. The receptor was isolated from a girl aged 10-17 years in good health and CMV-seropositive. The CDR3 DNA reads TGTGCCGCTAGAGCGGGGTCTGGGGCCAACGTCCTGACTTTC. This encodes CAARAGSGANVLTF.